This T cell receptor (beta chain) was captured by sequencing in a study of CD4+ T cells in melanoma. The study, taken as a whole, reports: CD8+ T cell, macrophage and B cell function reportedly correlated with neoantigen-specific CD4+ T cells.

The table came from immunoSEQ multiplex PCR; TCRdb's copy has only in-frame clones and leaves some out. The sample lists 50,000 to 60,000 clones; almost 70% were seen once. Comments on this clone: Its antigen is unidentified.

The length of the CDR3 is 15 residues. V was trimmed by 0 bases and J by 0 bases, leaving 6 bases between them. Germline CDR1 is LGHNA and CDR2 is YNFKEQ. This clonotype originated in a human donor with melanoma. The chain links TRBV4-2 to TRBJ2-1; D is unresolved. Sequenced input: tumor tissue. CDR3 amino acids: CASSQEASSYNEQFF. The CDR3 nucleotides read TGTGCCAGCAGCCAAGAAGCGAGCTCCTACAATGAGCAGTTCTTC.